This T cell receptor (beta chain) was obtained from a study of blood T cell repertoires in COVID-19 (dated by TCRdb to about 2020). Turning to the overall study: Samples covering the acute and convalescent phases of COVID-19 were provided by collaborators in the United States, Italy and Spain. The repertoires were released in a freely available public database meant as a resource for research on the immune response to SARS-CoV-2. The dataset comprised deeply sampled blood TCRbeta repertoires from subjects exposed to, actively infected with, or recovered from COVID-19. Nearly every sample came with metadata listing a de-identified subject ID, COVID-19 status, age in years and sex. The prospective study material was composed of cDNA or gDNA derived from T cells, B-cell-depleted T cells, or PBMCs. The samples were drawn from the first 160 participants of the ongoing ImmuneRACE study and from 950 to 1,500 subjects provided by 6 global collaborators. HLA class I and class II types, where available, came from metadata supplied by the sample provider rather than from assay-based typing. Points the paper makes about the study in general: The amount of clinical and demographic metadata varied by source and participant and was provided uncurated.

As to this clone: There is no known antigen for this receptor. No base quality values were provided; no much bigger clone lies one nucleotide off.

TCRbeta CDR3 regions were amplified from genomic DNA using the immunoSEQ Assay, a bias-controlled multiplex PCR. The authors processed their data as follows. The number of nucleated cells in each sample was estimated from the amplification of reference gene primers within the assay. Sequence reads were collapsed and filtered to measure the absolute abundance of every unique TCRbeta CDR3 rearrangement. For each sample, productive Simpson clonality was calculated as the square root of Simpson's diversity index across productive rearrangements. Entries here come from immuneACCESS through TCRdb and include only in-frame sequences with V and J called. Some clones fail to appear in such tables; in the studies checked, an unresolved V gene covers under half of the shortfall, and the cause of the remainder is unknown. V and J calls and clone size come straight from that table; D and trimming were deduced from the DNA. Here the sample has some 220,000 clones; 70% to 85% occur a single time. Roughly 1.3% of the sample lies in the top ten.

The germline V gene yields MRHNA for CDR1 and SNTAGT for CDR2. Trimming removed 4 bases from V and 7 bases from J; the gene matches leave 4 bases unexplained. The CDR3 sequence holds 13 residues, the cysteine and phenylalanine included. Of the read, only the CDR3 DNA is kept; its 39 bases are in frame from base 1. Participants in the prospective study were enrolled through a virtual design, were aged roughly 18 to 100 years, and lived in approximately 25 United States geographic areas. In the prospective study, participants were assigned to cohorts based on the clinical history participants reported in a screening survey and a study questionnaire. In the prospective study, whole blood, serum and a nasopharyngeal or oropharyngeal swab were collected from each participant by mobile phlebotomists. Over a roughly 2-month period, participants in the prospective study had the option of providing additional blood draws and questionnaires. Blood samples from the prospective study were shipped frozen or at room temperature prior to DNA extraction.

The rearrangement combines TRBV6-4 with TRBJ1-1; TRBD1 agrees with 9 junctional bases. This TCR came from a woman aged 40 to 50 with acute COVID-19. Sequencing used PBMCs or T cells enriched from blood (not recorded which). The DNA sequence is TGTGCCAGCAGTGTGGACAGGGGAGATGAAGCTTTCTTT. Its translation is CASSVDRGDEAFF.